This T cell receptor beta chain derives from a study of blood T cells in healthy people across ages. The CDR3 runs to 19 residues. Germline trimming cut 7 bases from V and 0 bases from J; bases unmatched to any gene: 12. The study recruited healthy Caucasian donors from Russia who were aged roughly 6 to 100. Using a J-beta primer mix together with a sample-barcoded 5' primer, a second PCR was run for about 7 to 12 cycles. TCRdb redid the calling of the 5' RACE reads with MiXCR, one entry per CDR3 protein. In the table there are over 950,000 distinct CDR3 sequences, just over 50% of which are singletons.

V is TRBV12-3 or TRBV12-4 and J is TRBJ2-1, with 13 bases matching TRBD2. Sequences were obtained from blood. The receptor was derived from a woman aged 60-75 years in good health. The CDR3 DNA is TGTGCCAGCACCCCGGGGACTAGCGGGACCCAGTTCTCCTACAATGAGCAGTTCTTC. Translation: CASTPGTSGTQFSYNEQFF.